The clone carrying this TCR beta chain occurred a few times. The antigen remains unidentified. Deletions cut 2 bases from V and 4 bases from J, with 17 bases between. The CDR3 sequence is 16 residues long. CDR1 and CDR2 from the germline V gene are KGHSH and LQKENI. This entry belongs to a study of cytomegalovirus exposure and HLA in healthy donors. Study overall: Most genotyped donors, roughly 80% of around 370, had Caucasian-associated genetic ancestry.

Amplification used 60 Vbeta primers and 13 Jbeta primers. Sequencing used immunoSEQ multiplex PCR; TCRdb keeps in-frame clones, though not all of them. Of roughly 130,000 clones in the sample, around 74% were seen once. Findings and caveats of the study: 150 or so TCR beta chains were listed as cytomegalovirus-associated. Later analysis showed TCR association rates varying by HLA locus, highest for DRB1 and lowest for HLA-C. Being productive about 87% or about 30% of the time was typical of most TCR beta V segments in an earlier analysis.

The sequenced sample was PBMCs. This sequence originates from a man between 18 and 35 years old in good health and CMV-seropositive. The genes are TRBV18 and TRBJ1-2, with D uncertain. Here the CDR3 reads CASSPFDVTLGYGYTF. The CDR3 DNA reads as TGTGCCAGCTCACCATTTGACGTTACCCTAGGCTATGGCTACACCTTC. The variable domain in full, completed from reference TRBV18 and TRBJ1-2, reads NAGVMQNPRHLVRRRGQEARLRCSPMKGHSHVYWYRQLPEEGLKFMVYLQKENIIDESGMPKERFSAEFPKEGPSILRIQQVVRGDSAAYFCASSPFDVTLGYGYTFGSGTRLTVV.